Sequencing of this T cell receptor (beta chain) was carried out in a study of follicular helper T cells after annual influenza vaccination. Overall study context: Some donors were sampled over the 2013-2014, 2014-2015 and 2015-2016 vaccinations.

The sample's time point: 2015-2016 season, 7 days after influenza vaccination. Donors were community-dwelling with no influenza vaccine in the prior 6 months. Survey level resolution was used for TCRB sequencing. Profiling relied on immunoSEQ multiplex PCR, and the TCRdb table lists in-frame clones only, not all of them. The table includes some 8,300 clones, 82% detected once. Germline V CDR1 and CDR2: MNHEY, SVGAGI. CDR3 length equals 13 residues. V lost 5 bases, J lost 5 bases, and 7 bases lay in between. This clone has more than one count but fewer than ten. The sample consisted of CXCR5+ CD38- circulating T follicular helper cells from blood, taken 7 days after influenza vaccination. Subset defined: circulating Tfh, non-naive CD4+CXCR5+PD-1+ (ICOS+CD38+ or ICOS-CD38-). This receptor was identified in an adult who received the influenza vaccine. The chain links TRBV6-5 to TRBJ1-6; D is possibly TRBD1 (6 bases). DNA of the CDR3: TGTGCCAGCAGTCGACAGGATAATTCACCCCTCCACTTT. This translates into CASSRQDNSPLHF.